The 16 T cell receptor beta chains reported below all come from one sample, sequenced in a study of blood T cell repertoires in COVID-19. Using immunoSEQ multiplex PCR, the repertoire was profiled, and TCRdb retains in-frame clones only, with some absent. The sample holds under 95,000 clones, approximately 79% seen once. The source material was peripheral blood. The source is a man aged 70 or older with acute or convalescent COVID-19.

The chain combines TRBV3-1 (or the pseudogene TRBV3-2) with TRBJ2-2, with TRBD2 matching 14 bases. The germline gives CDR1 LGHDT, CDR2 YNNKEL (reference sequence). The CDR3 is made up of 17 amino acids. Trimming cost V 1 base and J 6 bases; bases outside gene matches: 4. This CDR3 reads CASSQGLAGGPAGELFF. Here the CDR3 DNA reads TGTGCCAGCAGCCAAGGACTAGCGGGGGGGCCGGCCGGGGAGCTGTTTTTT.

The rearrangement joins TRBV15 to TRBJ2-1, with a weak D call TRBD2 (6 bases). The CDR3 runs to 18 residues. Trimming cost V 2 bases and J 4 bases, with 21 bases left between them. Germline CDR1 is LNHNV and CDR2 is YYDKDF (reference sequence). CDR3 nucleotides: TGTGCCACCAGCAGATGGAAGTCCTCGGGGGTTCGATACAATGAGCAGTTCTTC. Translation: CATSRWKSSGVRYNEQFF.

The V call is TRBV11-2, the J call TRBJ1-1; 9 bases line up with TRBD1. Germline-derived CDR1 and CDR2 are SGHAT and FQNNGV. V dropped 7 bases and J dropped 5; count of bases not matched to a gene: 8. This CDR3 is 14 amino acids long. The CDR3 is CASIRGQGGTEAFF. The DNA of the CDR3 is TGTGCCAGCATCCGGGGACAGGGTGGGACTGAAGCTTTCTTT.

The chain employs TRBV10-3 and TRBJ1-5, with D unresolved. The CDR3 has 15 amino acids. Trimming removed 4 bases from V and 0 bases from J, with 10 bases in between. Germline CDR1 ENHRY, CDR2 SYGVKD. As DNA, the CDR3 is TGTGCCATCAGTGGTGGCAGTTATAGCAATCAGCCCCAGCATTTT. It encodes CAISGGSYSNQPQHF.

The CDR3 sequence is CASSSRLGVYEQYF. CDR3 DNA sequence: TGTGCCAGCAGCTCCAGACTAGGGGTCTACGAGCAGTACTTC. The V and J genes are TRBV3-1 (or the pseudogene TRBV3-2) and TRBJ2-7, with a weak D call TRBD2 (6 bases). Germline CDR1 LGHDT, CDR2 YNNKEL (reference sequence). CDR3 length: 14 residues. Deletions cut 5 bases from V and 3 bases from J, with 14 bases between.

Concerning this clone: Different DNA sequences within this sample yield the same CDR3. This sequence joins TRBV15 and TRBJ2-5; D not certain. Per the germline V gene, CDR1 is LNHNV and CDR2 is YYDKDF (reference sequence). The CDR3 sequence is 12 residues long. Trimming removed 1 base at V and 5 bases at J, with 5 bases between. CDR3: CATSRAGETQYF. CDR3 coding DNA: TGTGCCACCAGCAGAGCCGGTGAGACCCAGTACTTC. The entire variable domain, with the rest obtained from reference TRBV15 and TRBJ2-5, is as follows: DAMVIQNPRYQVTQFGKPVTLSCSQTLNHNVMYWYQQKSSQAPKLLFHYYDKDFNNEADTPDNFQSRRPNTSFCFLDIRSPGLGDTAMYLCATSRAGETQYFGPGTRLLVL.

In its sample, this clone was seen a few times. The chain joins TRBV28 to TRBJ2-1, with TRBD2 matching over 10 bases. The CDR3 is 15 residues long. Germline loops: CDR1 MDHEN, CDR2 SYDVKM. The J segment lost 4 bases and the V segment lost 6 bases, leaving 6 bases of the junction unmatched. CDR3 bases: TGTGCCAGCAGAGGAGTAGCGGGGGGATACAATGAGCAGTTCTTC. Amino acids: CASRGVAGGYNEQFF.

The rearrangement links TRBV2 to TRBJ2-6; weak D call: TRBD1 (6 bases). V was trimmed by 5 bases and J by 0 bases, leaving 8 bases between them. The length of the CDR3 is 15 residues. The germline CDR1 and CDR2 sequences are SNHLY and FYNNEI. CDR3 sequence reads: CASSWDTSGANVLTF. CDR3 DNA: TGTGCCAGCAGTTGGGACACCTCTGGGGCCAACGTCCTGACTTTC.

The V gene is TRBV11-2, the J gene TRBJ2-7, with 9 bases that match TRBD1. V gave up 4 bases and J gave up 5 bases; unmatched junction bases: 12. Germline CDR1 is SGHAT and CDR2 is FQNNGV. The CDR3 covers 16 residues. DNA of the CDR3: TGTGCCAGCAGCTCAATGTGGGACAGGGAGAGGCACGAGCAGTACTTC. Its translation: CASSSMWDRERHEQYF.

The CDR3: CASSPALGVDEQFF. The CDR3 DNA reads as TGTGCCAGCAGCCCGGCCCTAGGGGTCGATGAGCAGTTCTTC. The chain couples TRBV11-2 to TRBJ2-1; weak D call: TRBD1 (5 bases). V was cut by 5 bases and J by 8 bases, with 16 bases left in between. The germline gives CDR1 SGHAT, CDR2 FQNNGV. The length of the CDR3 is 14 residues.

This clone was seen only a few times. This chain links TRBV9 with TRBJ2-6; D gene unclear. Germline V gives CDR1 SGDLS, CDR2 YYNGEE. The CDR3 contains 14 residues. The V end lost 0 bases, the J end lost 4 bases, and 5 bases lay between the germline ends. The CDR3 region has the DNA TGTGCCAGCAGCGTAGGTTCGGGGGCCAACGTCCTGACTTTC. Protein: CASSVGSGANVLTF. The variable domain in full, completed from reference TRBV9 and TRBJ2-6, reads DSGVTQTPKHLITATGQRVTLRCSPRSGDLSVYWYQQSLDQGLQFLIQYYNGEERAKGNILERFSAQQFPDLHSELNLSSLELGDSALYFCASSVGSGANVLTFGAGSRLTVL.

The chain uses TRBV5-6 and TRBJ2-3, with a weak D call TRBD2 (6 bases). V lost 5 bases, J lost 4 bases, and 11 bases lay in between. The CDR3 sequence is 13 residues long. Per the germline V gene, CDR1 is SGHDT and CDR2 is YYEEEE. The CDR3 reads CASRLPGADTQYF. CDR3 in DNA: TGTGCCAGCAGGCTCCCGGGGGCAGATACGCAGTATTTT.

V and J are TRBV2 and TRBJ1-1; no reliable D call. The CDR3 spans 11 residues. The germline V gene has CDR1 SNHLY and CDR2 FYNNEI. The V end was cut by 7 bases, the J end by 5 bases, with 8 bases between. Here the CDR3 DNA reads TGTGCCAGCATGCAGAAAACTGAAGCTTTCTTT. It specifies CASMQKTEAFF.

The CDR3 nucleotides read TGTGCCAGCAGTCACACAGGGGACACTGAAGCTTTCTTT. Its translation is CASSHTGDTEAFF. The chain uses TRBV7-3 and TRBJ1-1; 7 positions agree with TRBD1. Germline V CDR1 and CDR2: SGHTA, FQGTGA. J lost 3 bases, V lost 6 bases, and 4 bases had no gene match. The CDR3 is 13 amino acids.

This clone was seen once. The chain has TRBV18 and TRBJ2-5, with 13 positions matching TRBD2. The germline V gene encodes CDR1 KGHSH and CDR2 LQKENI. The CDR3 has 17 residues. The V gene end was trimmed by 6 bases and the J gene end by 1 base; junction bases not matched to a gene: 8. Here the CDR3 reads CASSRGTSGDGQETQYF. The CDR3, as DNA: TGTGCCAGCTCGCGAGGGACTAGCGGGGACGGCCAAGAGACCCAGTACTTC.

The chain employs TRBV7-2 and TRBJ1-1; perhaps TRBD1 as D (6 bases). The germline V gene has CDR1 SGHTA and CDR2 FQGNSA. Trimming pared 5 bases from V and 6 bases from J, leaving 19 bases between. CDR3 length equals 15 residues. CDR3 DNA sequence: TGTGCCAGCAGCCCATATGTGGGGGCTGGCCCTGAAGCTTTCTTT. Translation: CASSPYVGAGPEAFF.